Below are 10 T cell receptor beta chains sequenced from a single sample in a study of blood T cell repertoires in COVID-19. The data were produced by immunoSEQ multiplex PCR, yet TCRdb's version contains in-frame clones alone and is incomplete. Of around 300,000 clones listed, around 88% were seen once; the top ten hold 1.5% to 2%. Sequenced input: peripheral blood. All receptors derive from a young woman with COVID-19, enrolled during active disease.

The chain carries TRBV28 and TRBJ2-1; a possible D gene is TRBD2 (5 bases). CDR3 length: 14 amino acids. The V and J ends lost 2 bases and 4 bases respectively, with 9 bases between them. Germline values: CDR1 MDHEN, CDR2 SYDVKM. Written as DNA, the CDR3 is TGTGCCAGCAGTTTAATAGACTATTACAATGAGCAGTTCTTC. Amino acids: CASSLIDYYNEQFF.

About this clone: At one boundary the junction diverges from the germline segment, which might be a read error. The genes are TRBV7-7 and TRBJ2-3, with D perhaps given as TRBD1 or TRBD2 (6 bases each). Germline assignment: CDR1 SSHAT and CDR2 FNYEAQ (reference sequence). This CDR3 comprises 15 residues. The CDR3 coding sequence is TGTGCTAGCAGCTTAGGGGGGCGGGGCACAGATACGCAGTATTTT. Translated, it gives CASSLGGRGTDTQYF.

V and J are TRBV5-5 and TRBJ1-2; D call uncertain. The CDR3 contains 15 residues. Germline-derived CDR1 and CDR2 are SGHKS and YYEKEE (reference sequence). V was pared by 5 bases and J by 5 bases, with 19 bases between. CDR3 in amino acids: CASSPSWAREYGYTF. CDR3 sequence (DNA): TGTGCCAGCAGTCCCAGTTGGGCCCGGGAATATGGCTACACCTTC.

This CDR3 is CASSQDRGAGRGYTF. CDR3 nucleotides: TGTGCCAGCAGCCAAGATCGGGGGGCAGGGCGGGGCTACACCTTC. The rearrangement joins TRBV4-2 to TRBJ1-2; tentatively, D is TRBD1 (6 bases). V was pared by 0 bases and J by 8 bases, with 16 bases between. The V gene's germline CDR1 is LGHNA and CDR2 YNFKEQ. This CDR3 spans 15 amino acids.

V gene TRBV6-5 combines with J gene TRBJ1-6; D uncertain. CDR1 is MNHEY and CDR2 is SVGAGI in the germline V gene. The CDR3 loop spans 15 amino acids. The V end was cut by 7 bases, the J end by 4 bases, with 14 bases between. The CDR3 bases are TGTGCCAGCATCACTAGCCGAGGGTATAATTCACCCCTCCACTTT. It codes for CASITSRGYNSPLHF.

The V gene is TRBV7-3, the J gene TRBJ2-1; 9 positions agree with TRBD2. The CDR3 has 17 residues. With 5 bases clipped from V and 0 bases from J, the junction kept 8 bases outside the gene matches. The V gene's germline CDR1 is SGHTA and CDR2 FQGTGA. The CDR3 region has the DNA TGTGCCAGCAGCGGAGCGGGGGGCCCGAGCTCCTACAATGAGCAGTTCTTC. As protein: CASSGAGGPSSYNEQFF.

In its sample, this clone was seen many times. This sample also contains other DNA sequences that code for the same CDR3. This sequence joins TRBV7-9 and TRBJ2-3; 7 nucleotides agree with TRBD1. This CDR3 region has 13 residues. Germline V gene sequence: CDR1 SEHNR, CDR2 FQNEAQ (reference sequence). Germline trimming cut 5 bases from V and 4 bases from J; bases unmatched to any gene: 3. The CDR3 spells CASSPRGPDTQYF. CDR3 DNA: TGTGCCAGCAGCCCTAGGGGGCCAGATACGCAGTATTTT.

The rearrangement links TRBV9 to TRBJ1-1, with a possible D match to TRBD1 (5 bases). The CDR3 length is 14 residues. Trimming cost V 0 bases and J 3 bases, with 9 bases left between them. Looked up from germline, CDR1 is SGDLS and CDR2 is YYNGEE. For the CDR3, the DNA is TGTGCCAGCAGCGTAGTGGAAGGGGACACTGAAGCTTTCTTT. Amino acids: CASSVVEGDTEAFF.

The rearrangement joins TRBV19 to TRBJ1-2; weak D call: TRBD1 (6 bases). The CDR3 covers 17 residues. Per the germline V gene, CDR1 is LNHDA and CDR2 is SQIVND (reference sequence). V shed 11 bases and J shed 7 bases, with 32 bases lying between them. CDR3 coding DNA: TGTGCCGATGTGCGGGTCCCAAGACAGGAGAGGGATGTTGGCTACACCTTC. Translation gives CADVRVPRQERDVGYTF. Complete variable domain (other parts from reference TRBV19 and TRBJ1-2): DGGITQSPKYLFRKEGQNVTLSCEQNLNHDAMYWYRQDPGQGLRLIYYSQIVNDFQKGDIAEGYSVSREKKESFPLTVTSAQKNPTAFYLCADVRVPRQERDVGYTFGSGTRLTVV.

The genes are TRBV6-6 and TRBJ1-2, with a weak D call TRBD1 (5 bases). Trimming took off 6 bases at V and 5 bases at J, with 13 bases between the two ends. Germline values: CDR1 MNHNY, CDR2 SVGAGI (reference sequence). This CDR3 spans 13 amino acids. The CDR3 sequence: CASRIGGVYGYTF. As DNA, the CDR3 is TGTGCCAGCAGGATAGGAGGGGTGTATGGCTACACCTTC.